The clone carrying this TCR beta chain is labeled medium-sized based on frequency. The antigen remains unidentified. The CDR3 extends over 14 amino acids. DNA was not recorded. Germline V gene data show CDR1 as SEHNR and CDR2 as FQNEAQ (reference sequence). The synovial samples were synovial fluid, paired with peripheral blood from each active arthritis patient. Synovial Treg cells showed FOXP3 TSDR demethylation like blood Treg cells. Using immunoSEQ multiplex PCR, the repertoire was profiled, and TCRdb retains in-frame clones only, with some absent. This table lists about 860 clones. This record belongs to a study of synovial regulatory T cells in juvenile arthritis. Study-wide background: Treatments: a few naive, several methotrexate, one methotrexate plus infliximab, one unknown.

Findings and caveats of the study: Synovial Treg CDR3 sequences overlapped more with iaTregs than other circulating Tregs. Largely private between patients, iaTreg TCR repertoires showed partial overlap with synovial Teff and blood CPL repertoires.

The chain recombines TRBV7-9 with TRBJ1-6. Sequencing was done on a sample of Treg cells from the synovium. The receptor was derived from a donor younger than 30 with juvenile idiopathic arthritis. CDR3 protein: CASSLGGRVSPLHF.